One T cell receptor beta chain is described in this entry. Its specificity is not known. The data derive from a study of cytomegalovirus exposure and HLA in healthy donors. 13 Jbeta primers and 60 Vbeta primers were used for the PCR. Assay: immunoSEQ multiplex PCR; the TCRdb copy retains only in-frame clones and omits some. Here the sample spans 100,000 to 140,000 clones, less than 85% being singletons. Study observations and caveats: The listing of 150 or so TCR beta chains classed them as cytomegalovirus-associated. Previously analyzed data showed that most TCR beta V segments were productive at a frequency of about 87% or about 30%. Association of roughly 17,000 TCR beta sequences with HLA alleles was found at 0.05 false discovery rate in a later analysis.

The sequencing input was PBMCs. The sequence came from a middle-aged woman in good health and CMV-seropositive.

For the CDR3, the DNA is TGTGCCAGCAGTGAAGCGTCGGACAGGGTAGGCTACACCTTC. This gives the protein CASSEASDRVGYTF. The chain couples TRBV6-1 to TRBJ1-2, with 8 nucleotides matching TRBD1. Germline CDR1 MNHNS, CDR2 SASEGT. The CDR3 covers 14 residues. V was pared by 0 bases and J by 8 bases, with 5 bases of the junction left unmatched.